The 8 T cell receptor beta chains presented below share a single source sample, sequenced in a study of cytotoxic CD8 clonotypes in ibrutinib-treated CLL. Assay used: immunoSEQ multiplex PCR; TCRdb lists only in-frame clones, some missing. Altogether some 65,000 clones are present, roughly 50% being singletons, with the ten largest covering approximately 14%. This material consisted of PBMCs, taken after 12 months of ibrutinib treatment. All receptors derive from a human donor with chronic lymphocytic leukemia.

By share of the sample, this clone is medium-sized. The chain is built from TRBV27 and TRBJ1-6; D ambiguous. This CDR3 is built from 15 residues. Trimming shortened V by 6 bases and J by 0 bases, and 9 bases separated the two germline ends. CDR1 and CDR2 (germline): MNHEY, SMNVEV (reference sequence). The CDR3 here is CASSPQSSYNSPLHF. The DNA for the CDR3 is TGTGCCAGCAGCCCACAGAGCTCCTATAATTCACCCCTCCACTTT.

The V call is TRBV5-1, the J call TRBJ2-4; 9 positions match TRBD2. V lost 4 bases, J lost 2 bases, and 10 bases stayed unmatched. Germline V gives CDR1 SGHRS, CDR2 YFSETQ. There are 17 residues in the CDR3. CDR3 amino acids: CASSQISGSLTKNIQYF. In DNA, the CDR3 is TGCGCCAGCAGCCAAATTAGCGGGAGTCTAACCAAAAACATTCAGTACTTC.

This clone was seen a single time. V gene TRBV29-1 combines with J gene TRBJ2-4; no definite D call. Trimming left V 7 bases short and J 6 bases short, with 16 bases between. The CDR3 is made up of 13 amino acids. Germline V gene lookup returns CDR1 SQVTM and CDR2 ANQGSEA. CDR3 in DNA: TGCAGCGAACTGGACCTTCCTTCAAACATTCAGTACTTC. Its protein is CSELDLPSNIQYF.

This clone was found many times. The V call is TRBV27, the J call TRBJ1-5; 7 bases fit TRBD1. The trim removed 5 bases at V and 11 bases at J, leaving 9 bases unmatched. The germline V gene encodes CDR1 MNHEY and CDR2 SMNVEV (reference sequence). The CDR3 is 13 residues long. CDR3 sequence: CASSLRGSSAQHF. As DNA, the CDR3 is TGTGCCAGCAGTCTCAGGGGGTCCTCGGCCCAGCATTTT.

This chain uses TRBV7-2 with TRBJ2-7; 7 nucleotides agree with TRBD2. Looked up from germline, CDR1 is SGHTA and CDR2 is FQGNSA. CDR3 length equals 14 residues. Trimming removed 3 bases from V and 3 bases from J; junction bases left unmatched: 5. CDR3 in DNA: TGTGCCAGCAGCTTGGTGGGAGGGCGCTACGAGCAGTACTTC. Amino acids: CASSLVGGRYEQYF.

The V call is TRBV5-1, the J call TRBJ2-2, with 8 bases lining up with TRBD2. The V segment lost 4 bases and the J segment 7 bases; nucleotides outside the gene matches: 12. Germline V lookup: CDR1 SGHRS, CDR2 YFSETQ. The CDR3 is 16 amino acids. CDR3 DNA: TGCGCCAGCAGCCACCGATCCGGGACTAGTGTCGGGGAGCTGTTTTTT. Its translation is CASSHRSGTSVGELFF.

J is TRBJ1-6 and V is TRBV18, with a tentative D call TRBD1 (5 bases). The ends were cut back, 2 bases at V and 10 bases at J, with 12 bases in the middle. The CDR3 has 14 residues. CDR1 and CDR2 from the germline V gene are KGHSH and LQKENI. CDR3 protein: CASSPRSQGSPLHF. Written as DNA, the CDR3 is TGTGCCAGCTCACCAAGGTCCCAGGGCTCACCCCTCCACTTT.

The chain combines TRBV2 with TRBJ2-7; 7 nucleotides match TRBD1. The CDR3 loop spans 22 amino acids. Germline values: CDR1 SNHLY, CDR2 FYNNEI. After removal of 4 bases from V and 2 bases from J, the junction contained 29 bases not matched to a gene. This CDR3 is CASSVVGWPGQDRTVQTYEQYF. The CDR3 DNA follows: TGTGCCAGCAGTGTAGTCGGTTGGCCCGGACAGGACAGGACAGTCCAGACCTACGAGCAGTACTTC.